This T cell receptor beta chain stems from a study of T-cell memory formation after mild COVID-19. This clonotype was recorded many times. Constant-segment primers served in 5'RACE that generated TCR alpha and TCR beta cDNA libraries bearing sample barcodes and UMIs. TCRdb recomputed calls from the 5' RACE reads with MiXCR, one row per CDR3 protein. The sample includes under 350,000 distinct CDR3 sequences, roughly 15% of them seen just once. Germline lookup yields CDR1 SGHVS and CDR2 FQNEAQ. V trimming: 1 base; J trimming: 5 bases; junction bases outside the gene matches: 3. This CDR3 is built from 14 residues.

Sequencing was done on a sample of PBMCs or a T cell subset sorted from them (not recorded which). The origin of this receptor is a man aged 18 to 30 who had mild COVID-19 (a few samples of this study predate the infection). Cell type and time point are not known. V gene TRBV7-8 combines with J gene TRBJ2-7; 9 bases line up with TRBD1. The DNA of the CDR3 is TGTGCCAGCAGCTTAGGGGACAGGGTGAACGAGCAGTACTTC. It yields the protein CASSLGDRVNEQYF.